This TCR beta chain was found in a study of control samples from healthy donors and cancer patients. Germline assignment: CDR1 SGHNT and CDR2 YYREEE (reference sequence). Trimming pared 0 bases from V and 7 bases from J, leaving 10 bases between. This CDR3 is built from 13 residues. The method was immunoSEQ multiplex PCR; TCRdb's version includes in-frame clones alone and lacks a portion of them. The sample holds around 110,000 clones; more than 75% are singletons and the top ten take 2% to 2.5%. The rearrangement uses TRBV5-4 and TRBJ1-2, with D possibly TRBD1 on 5 matching bases. The sequenced sample consisted of blood. The clonotype was recovered from a woman aged 70-85 years in good health. The chain's CDR3 is CASSLVAGGGYTF. CDR3 coding DNA: TGTGCCAGCAGCTTGGTTGCGGGGGGTGGCTACACCTTC.